A single TCR beta chain is shown here with its context. The target antigen is unknown. All of the donors were Caucasians in good health. TCRdb used MiXCR to reprocess the 5' RACE reads, holding one entry per CDR3 protein. The sample has 450,000 or so distinct CDR3 sequences, approximately 14% seen once. These data come from a study of identical twins. Regarding the study as a whole: Surplus twin overlap in beta out-of-frame sequences was less pronounced. It was out-of-frame TCR alpha sharing in monozygotic twins that models underestimated.

The same specimen was also included in a second study, on yellow fever vaccine responses in identical twins.

Sequenced sample: CD4+ T cells sorted from blood. This clonotype was obtained from a woman younger than 30 in good health.

The chain's CDR3 is CASSQRGQTLTDTQYF. In DNA form, the CDR3 reads TGTGCCAGCAGCCAAAGGGGACAGACCCTCACAGATACGCAGTATTTT. The chain has TRBV3-1 and TRBJ2-3, with 7 bases aligning to TRBD1. This CDR3 has 16 amino acids. J was trimmed by 2 bases and V by 2 bases; bases with no gene match: 7. Germline V gives CDR1 LGHDT, CDR2 YNNKEL (reference sequence).